The rows below give T cell receptor beta chains drawn from one sample of a study of PD-1 blockade in classical Hodgkin lymphoma. Profiled with immunoSEQ multiplex PCR; TCRdb holds only in-frame clones, not every one. The sample lists tens of thousands of clones; about three quarters were seen once. This specimen was peripheral blood mononuclear cells (PBMCs), taken before the fourth cycle of nivolumab. The receptors come from a human donor with classical Hodgkin lymphoma. Each CDR3 is given with its conserved first and last residue. D genes are given only for firm matches. Clone size is shown for a subset of rows, as once, few, many or a class of expanded clone.

V: TRBV18
D: TRBD2
size: .
J: TRBJ2-7
CDR3: CASSPPGGLPHREQYF
DNA: TGTGCCAGCTCACCGCCGGGGGGTCTCCCTCATCGCGAGCAGTACTTC

V: TRBV5-6
D: .
size: .
J: TRBJ2-1
CDR3: CASSLGGQSNEQFF
DNA: TGTGCCAGCAGCTTGGGCGGACAGAGCAATGAGCAGTTCTTC

V: TRBV28
D: TRBD2
size: .
J: TRBJ2-1
CDR3: CASSYGGASYNEQFF
DNA: TGTGCCAGCAGTTACGGGGGGGCCTCCTACAATGAGCAGTTCTTC

V: TRBV6-5
D: .
size: .
J: TRBJ2-7
CDR3: CASSYLAGDPYEQYF
DNA: TGTGCCAGCAGTTACCTTGCCGGGGACCCCTACGAGCAGTACTTC

V: TRBV5-8
D: .
size: .
J: TRBJ1-1
CDR3: CASSLRGHTEAFF
DNA: TGTGCCAGCAGCTTACGGGGGCACACTGAAGCTTTCTTT

V: TRBV5-6
D: .
size: .
J: TRBJ1-1
CDR3: CASSREGDLNTEAFF
DNA: TGTGCCAGCAGCAGGGAGGGAGATTTGAACACTGAAGCTTTCTTT

V: TRBV19
D: TRBD1
size: .
J: TRBJ1-1
CDR3: CASSMWTGDTEAFF
DNA: TGTGCCAGTAGTATGTGGACAGGGGACACTGAAGCTTTCTTT

V: TRBV6-5
D: .
size: .
J: TRBJ1-3
CDR3: CASSYRTSGNTIYF
DNA: TGTGCCAGCAGTTACCGGACATCCGGAAACACCATATATTTT

V: TRBV6-6
D: .
size: .
J: TRBJ2-5
CDR3: CASSYEGGETQYF
DNA: TGTGCCAGCAGTTACGAGGGGGGAGAGACCCAGTACTTC

V: TRBV19
D: TRBD1
size: .
J: TRBJ1-5
CDR3: CASSIVGQGFGHSNQPQHF
DNA: TGTGCCAGTAGTATAGTGGGACAGGGGTTTGGGCATAGCAATCAGCCCCAGCATTTT

V: TRBV28
D: .
size: .
J: TRBJ2-2
CDR3: CASSSQGGTGELFF
DNA: TGTGCCAGCAGTTCTCAGGGTGGGACCGGGGAGCTGTTTTTT

V: TRBV7-2
D: .
size: .
J: TRBJ2-5
CDR3: CASSPDGGQETQYF
DNA: TGTGCCAGCAGCCCCGATGGGGGGCAAGAGACCCAGTACTTC

V: TRBV28
D: TRBD1
size: .
J: TRBJ1-5
CDR3: CASSFDRDGNQPQHF
DNA: TGTGCCAGCAGTTTTGACAGGGACGGCAATCAGCCCCAGCATTTT

V: TRBV30
D: .
size: few
J: TRBJ2-7
CDR3: CAWKEGPYEQYF
DNA: TGTGCCTGGAAAGAGGGTCCCTACGAGCAGTACTTC

V: TRBV28
D: .
size: .
J: TRBJ1-4
CDR3: CASNLRGGALEKLFF
DNA: TGTGCCAGCAACCTAAGGGGGGGGGCGTTGGAAAAACTGTTTTTT

V: TRBV5-6
D: .
size: .
J: TRBJ2-7
CDR3: CASSPGWGAGFSYEQYF
DNA: TGTGCCAGCAGCCCGGGTTGGGGGGCCGGGTTTTCCTACGAGCAGTACTTC

V: TRBV10-3
D: .
size: few
J: TRBJ2-5
CDR3: CAISELETQYF
DNA: TGTGCCATCAGTGAGTTGGAGACCCAGTACTTC

V: TRBV18
D: .
size: .
J: TRBJ2-4
CDR3: CASSPVAEIKNIQYF
DNA: TGTGCCAGCTCACCCGTCGCGGAGATTAAAAACATTCAGTACTTC

V: TRBV28
D: .
size: once
J: TRBJ1-5
CDR3: CASSQGSSNQPQHF
DNA: TGTGCCAGCAGCCAGGGGAGCAGCAATCAGCCCCAGCATTTT

V: TRBV4-1
D: .
size: .
J: TRBJ1-1
CDR3: CASSPWDMNTEAFF
DNA: TGCGCCAGCAGCCCTTGGGACATGAACACTGAAGCTTTCTTT

V: TRBV6-6
D: TRBD2
size: .
J: TRBJ2-1
CDR3: CASSYAGLAVTGQFF
DNA: TGTGCCAGCAGTTACGCGGGACTAGCGGTCACCGGGCAGTTCTTC

V: TRBV5-1
D: .
size: .
J: TRBJ1-1
CDR3: CASSLETNTEAFF
DNA: TGCGCCAGCAGCTTGGAAACTAACACTGAAGCTTTCTTT

V: TRBV6-1
D: TRBD1
size: .
J: TRBJ1-2
CDR3: CASSDKRDRGTANYGYTF
DNA: TGTGCCAGCAGTGATAAACGGGACAGGGGAACTGCTAACTATGGCTACACCTTC

V: TRBV6-6
D: .
size: .
J: TRBJ2-7
CDR3: CASSYSESYEQYF
DNA: TGTGCCAGCAGTTACTCAGAGTCATACGAGCAGTACTTC

V: TRBV2
D: .
size: .
J: TRBJ1-2
CDR3: CASSEQGGVVGYTF
DNA: TGTGCCAGCAGTGAACAGGGAGGGGTGGTTGGCTACACCTTC

V: TRBV7-9
D: .
size: .
J: TRBJ2-5
CDR3: CASSLPDSETQYF
DNA: TGTGCCAGCAGCTTACCCGACTCGGAGACCCAGTACTTC

V: TRBV19
D: .
size: .
J: TRBJ2-7
CDR3: CASSISHRASYEQYF
DNA: TGTGCCAGTAGTATTTCCCACAGGGCAAGTTACGAGCAGTACTTC

V: TRBV2
D: .
size: few
J: TRBJ2-5
CDR3: CASRAGVGGTQYF
DNA: TGTGCCAGCAGGGCCGGAGTGGGTGGGACCCAGTACTTC

V: TRBV15
D: TRBD2
size: .
J: TRBJ2-2
CDR3: CATSRALAKNTGELFF
DNA: TGTGCCACCAGCAGAGCACTAGCGAAGAACACCGGGGAGCTGTTTTTT

V: TRBV5-1
D: TRBD2
size: .
J: TRBJ2-3
CDR3: CASRPEGLAGRSGTQYF
DNA: TGCGCCAGCAGACCTGAGGGACTAGCGGGAAGGTCAGGTACGCAGTATTTT

V: TRBV12-5
D: .
size: few
J: TRBJ1-6
CDR3: CASGPAASPLHF
DNA: TGTGCTAGTGGCCCTGCCGCTTCACCCCTCCACTTT

V: TRBV7-3
D: .
size: .
J: TRBJ1-1
CDR3: CASSTTGLTEAFF
DNA: TGTGCCAGCAGCACGACAGGCTTGACTGAAGCTTTCTTT

V: TRBV5-1
D: .
size: .
J: TRBJ1-2
CDR3: CASSFRRTGTIGYTF
DNA: TGCGCCAGCAGCTTCCGTCGAACAGGCACTATTGGCTACACCTTC

V: TRBV2
D: .
size: once
J: TRBJ1-2
CDR3: CASSDVLRGYTF
DNA: TGTGCCAGCAGTGACGTCCTCCGGGGCTACACCTTC

V: TRBV5-6
D: .
size: .
J: TRBJ2-7
CDR3: CASSLVWALGSYEQYF
DNA: TGTGCCAGCAGCTTGGTGTGGGCCCTAGGCTCCTACGAGCAGTACTTC

V: TRBV5-1
D: .
size: .
J: TRBJ1-3
CDR3: CASSREGSGNTIYF
DNA: TGCGCCAGCAGCAGGGAGGGCTCTGGAAACACCATATATTTT

V: TRBV19
D: TRBD1
size: .
J: TRBJ2-7
CDR3: CASSISGTGDYEQYF
DNA: TGTGCCAGTAGTATCTCCGGGACAGGGGATTACGAGCAGTACTTC

V: TRBV19
D: .
size: .
J: TRBJ2-3
CDR3: CASSIAKTDTQYF
DNA: TGTGCCAGTAGTATAGCCAAAACAGATACGCAGTATTTT

V: TRBV19
D: .
size: .
J: TRBJ2-3
CDR3: CASRPRSRRNTDTQYF
DNA: TGTGCCAGTAGACCACGATCCAGGAGGAACACAGATACGCAGTATTTT

V: TRBV28
D: .
size: .
J: TRBJ2-1
CDR3: CASRARGHNEQFF
DNA: TGTGCCAGCAGGGCTCGGGGCCACAATGAGCAGTTCTTC

V: TRBV19
D: TRBD2
size: .
J: TRBJ2-5
CDR3: CASSIRSGGVLGTQYF
DNA: TGTGCCAGTAGTATACGTAGCGGGGGGGTCCTCGGGACCCAGTACTTC

V: TRBV6-5
D: .
size: .
J: TRBJ1-1
CDR3: CASSKGLNTEAFF
DNA: TGTGCCAGCAGTAAAGGGCTGAACACTGAAGCTTTCTTT

V: TRBV10-3
D: TRBD1
size: .
J: TRBJ2-2
CDR3: CAIGTGSGELFF
DNA: TGTGCCATTGGGACAGGGTCCGGGGAGCTGTTTTTT

V: TRBV14
D: .
size: few
J: TRBJ2-7
CDR3: CASGRTSEQYF
DNA: TGTGCCAGCGGGAGGACTTCCGAGCAGTACTTC

V: TRBV5-1
D: TRBD2
size: .
J: TRBJ2-3
CDR3: CASSYWAGRASGRPDTQYF
DNA: TGCGCCAGCAGCTACTGGGCGGGACGGGCTAGCGGTCGCCCAGATACGCAGTATTTT

V: TRBV5-4
D: TRBD1
size: .
J: TRBJ1-1
CDR3: CASSSPQGAQGEAFF
DNA: TGTGCCAGCAGCTCGCCACAGGGGGCGCAGGGTGAAGCTTTCTTT

V: TRBV5-4
D: TRBD2
size: .
J: TRBJ2-1
CDR3: CASSLVGSGPGNEQFF
DNA: TGTGCCAGCAGCTTGGTTGGTAGCGGGCCTGGCAATGAGCAGTTCTTC

V: TRBV5-5
D: .
size: .
J: TRBJ1-5
CDR3: CASSLDRDQPQHF
DNA: TGTGCCAGCAGCTTGGACAGAGATCAGCCCCAGCATTTT

V: TRBV7-2
D: .
size: few
J: TRBJ2-5
CDR3: CASSRPGSETQYF
DNA: TGTGCCAGCAGCCGGCCCGGGTCAGAGACCCAGTACTTC

V: TRBV18
D: TRBD2
size: .
J: TRBJ2-3
CDR3: CASSPPSGRVDTQYF
DNA: TGTGCCAGCTCACCGCCGAGCGGGAGAGTAGATACGCAGTATTTT

V: TRBV2
D: .
size: .
J: TRBJ2-3
CDR3: CASSEALEGATQYF
DNA: TGTGCCAGCAGTGAAGCGCTTGAGGGAGCGACGCAGTATTTT

V: TRBV19
D: TRBD1
size: .
J: TRBJ2-3
CDR3: CASSRTGVSDTQYF
DNA: TGTGCCAGTAGTCGGACAGGGGTGAGTGATACGCAGTATTTT

V: TRBV2
D: .
size: .
J: TRBJ2-4
CDR3: CASSDENIQYF
DNA: TGTGCCAGCAGTGACGAAAACATTCAGTACTTC